This T cell receptor (beta chain) was sequenced in a study of blood T cell repertoires in COVID-19. On the study more broadly: The United States, Italy and Spain were the sources of the acute and convalescent COVID-19 samples. T cells, B-cell-depleted T cells, or PBMCs provided the cDNA or gDNA that served as material.

Original analysis: Nucleated cell counts were estimated from reference gene primer amplification. Here immunoSEQ multiplex PCR was the method, and the copy in TCRdb shows in-frame clones only, minus some. Clone size and V and J calls were adopted from that table, with D and trimming inferred from the DNA. The repertoire has tens of thousands of clones, roughly 90% of them found once; the top ten carry 5.4%. J was trimmed by 4 bases and V by 9 bases; bases with no gene match: 8. The CDR3 sequence is 14 residues long. Looked up from germline, CDR1 is SGHRS and CDR2 is YFSETQ. The sequence was collected from a man aged 55-75 years with active COVID-19. The chain links TRBV5-1 to TRBJ2-2; 8 positions match TRBD1. The source material was peripheral blood. The CDR3 nucleotides read TGCGCCACCGCAGACACAGGGGGCACCGGGGAGCTGTTTTTT. Residues: CATADTGGTGELFF.